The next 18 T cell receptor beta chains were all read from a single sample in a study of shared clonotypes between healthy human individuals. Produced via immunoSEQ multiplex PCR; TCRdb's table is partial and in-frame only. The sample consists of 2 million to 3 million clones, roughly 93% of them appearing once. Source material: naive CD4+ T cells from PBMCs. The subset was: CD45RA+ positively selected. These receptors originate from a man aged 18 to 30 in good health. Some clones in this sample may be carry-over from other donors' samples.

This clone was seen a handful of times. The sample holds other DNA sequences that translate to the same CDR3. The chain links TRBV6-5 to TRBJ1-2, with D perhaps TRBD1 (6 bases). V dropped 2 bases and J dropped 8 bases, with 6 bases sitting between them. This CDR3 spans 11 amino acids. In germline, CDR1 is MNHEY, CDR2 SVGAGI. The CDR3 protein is CASSYQGGYTF. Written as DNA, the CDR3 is TGTGCCAGCAGTTACCAGGGGGGCTACACCTTC.

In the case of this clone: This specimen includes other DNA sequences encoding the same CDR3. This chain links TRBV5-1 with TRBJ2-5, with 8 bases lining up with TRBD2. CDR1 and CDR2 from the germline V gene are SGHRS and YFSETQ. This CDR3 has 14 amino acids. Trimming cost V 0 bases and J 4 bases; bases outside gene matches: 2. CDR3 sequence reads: CASSLVSGGETQYF. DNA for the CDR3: TGCGCCAGCAGCTTGGTCAGCGGGGGAGAGACCCAGTACTTC. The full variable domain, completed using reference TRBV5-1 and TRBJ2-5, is KAGVTQTPRYLIKTRGQQVTLSCSPISGHRSVSWYQQTPGQGLQFLFEYFSETQRNKGNFPGRFSGRQFSNSRSEMNVSTLELGDSALYLCASSLVSGGETQYFGPGTRLLVL.

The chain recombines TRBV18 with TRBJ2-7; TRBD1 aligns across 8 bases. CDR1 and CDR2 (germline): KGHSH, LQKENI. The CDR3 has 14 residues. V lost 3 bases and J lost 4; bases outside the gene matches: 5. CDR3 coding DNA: TGTGCCAGCTCACCCTCGGGACAGGAGTACGAGCAGTACTTC. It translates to CASSPSGQEYEQYF.

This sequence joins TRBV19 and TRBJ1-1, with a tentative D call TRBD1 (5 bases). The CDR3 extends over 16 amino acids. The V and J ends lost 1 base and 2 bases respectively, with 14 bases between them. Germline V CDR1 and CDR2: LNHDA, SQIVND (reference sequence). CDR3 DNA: TGTGCCAGTAGTATAGGTCGGAGGCAGGGCAACACTGAAGCTTTCTTT. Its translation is CASSIGRRQGNTEAFF.

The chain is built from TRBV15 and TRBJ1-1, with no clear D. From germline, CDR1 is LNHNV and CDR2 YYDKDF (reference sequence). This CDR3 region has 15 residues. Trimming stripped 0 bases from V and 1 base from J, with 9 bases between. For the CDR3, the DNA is TGTGCCACCAGCAGAGATTTTGGGAGGAACACTGAAGCTTTCTTT. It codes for CATSRDFGRNTEAFF.

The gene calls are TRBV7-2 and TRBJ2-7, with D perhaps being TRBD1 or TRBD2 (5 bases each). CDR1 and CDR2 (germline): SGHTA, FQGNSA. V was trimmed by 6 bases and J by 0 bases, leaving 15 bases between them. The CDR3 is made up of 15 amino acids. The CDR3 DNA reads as TGTGCCAGCAGTTCTCGGGACGGCCACTCCTACGAGCAGTACTTC. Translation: CASSSRDGHSYEQYF. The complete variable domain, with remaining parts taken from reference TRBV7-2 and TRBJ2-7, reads GAGVSQSPSNKVTEKGKDVELRCDPISGHTALYWYRQSLGQGLEFLIYFQGNSAPDKSGLPSDRFSAERTGGSVSTLTIQRTQQEDSAVYLCASSSRDGHSYEQYFGPGTRLTVT.

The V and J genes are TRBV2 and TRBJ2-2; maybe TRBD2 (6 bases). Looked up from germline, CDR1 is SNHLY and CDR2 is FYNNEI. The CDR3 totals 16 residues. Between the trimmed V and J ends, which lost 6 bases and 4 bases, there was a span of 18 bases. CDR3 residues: CASRWGNLEGTGELFF. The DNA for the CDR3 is TGTGCCAGCAGGTGGGGGAATCTGGAGGGCACCGGGGAGCTGTTTTTT.

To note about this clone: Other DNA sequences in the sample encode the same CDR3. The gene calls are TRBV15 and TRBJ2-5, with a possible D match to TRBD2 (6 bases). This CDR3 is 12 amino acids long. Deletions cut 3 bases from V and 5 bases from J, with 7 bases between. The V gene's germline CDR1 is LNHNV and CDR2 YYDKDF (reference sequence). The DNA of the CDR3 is TGTGCCACCAGCAGGGGGAGGGAGACCCAGTACTTC. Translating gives CATSRGRETQYF. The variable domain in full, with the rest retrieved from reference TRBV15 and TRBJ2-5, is DAMVIQNPRYQVTQFGKPVTLSCSQTLNHNVMYWYQQKSSQAPKLLFHYYDKDFNNEADTPDNFQSRRPNTSFCFLDIRSPGLGDTAMYLCATSRGRETQYFGPGTRLLVL.

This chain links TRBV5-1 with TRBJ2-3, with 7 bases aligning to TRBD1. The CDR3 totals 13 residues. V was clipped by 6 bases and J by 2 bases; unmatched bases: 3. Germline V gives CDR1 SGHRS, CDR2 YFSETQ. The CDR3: CASTGQATDTQYF. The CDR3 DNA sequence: TGCGCCAGCACCGGACAGGCCACAGATACGCAGTATTTT.

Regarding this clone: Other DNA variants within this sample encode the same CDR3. As DNA, the CDR3 is TGCAGCGTTGAAGACCCAGGCACTGAAGCTTTCTTT. It is translated as CSVEDPGTEAFF. The genes are TRBV29-1 and TRBJ1-1; no clear D gene. This CDR3 has 12 amino acids. The germline V gene encodes CDR1 SQVTM and CDR2 ANQGSEA. V shed 0 bases and J shed 4 bases, with 6 bases lying between them.

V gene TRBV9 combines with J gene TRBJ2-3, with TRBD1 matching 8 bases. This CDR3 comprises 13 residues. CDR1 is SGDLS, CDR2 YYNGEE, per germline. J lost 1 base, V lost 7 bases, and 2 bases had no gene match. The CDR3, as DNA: TGTGCCAGCGGGGACAGGCGCACAGATACGCAGTATTTT. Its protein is CASGDRRTDTQYF.

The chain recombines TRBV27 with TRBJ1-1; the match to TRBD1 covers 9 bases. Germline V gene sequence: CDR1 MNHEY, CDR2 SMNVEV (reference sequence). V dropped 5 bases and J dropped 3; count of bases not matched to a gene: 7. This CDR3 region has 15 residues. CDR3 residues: CASSPLDRGYTEAFF. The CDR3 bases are TGTGCCAGCAGTCCACTGGACAGGGGTTACACTGAAGCTTTCTTT.

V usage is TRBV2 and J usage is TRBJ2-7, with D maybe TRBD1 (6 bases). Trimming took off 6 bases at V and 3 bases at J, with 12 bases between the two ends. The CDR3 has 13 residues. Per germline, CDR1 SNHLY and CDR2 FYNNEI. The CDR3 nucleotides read TGTGCCAGCAGCGGACAGCGAGACTACGAGCAGTACTTC. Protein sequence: CASSGQRDYEQYF.

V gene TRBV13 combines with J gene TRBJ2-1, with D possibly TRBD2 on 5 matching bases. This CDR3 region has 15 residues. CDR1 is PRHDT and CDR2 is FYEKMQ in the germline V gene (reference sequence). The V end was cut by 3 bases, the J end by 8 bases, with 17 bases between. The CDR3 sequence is CASSLGARTGDEQFF. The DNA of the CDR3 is TGTGCCAGCAGCTTGGGAGCACGAACGGGCGATGAGCAGTTCTTC.

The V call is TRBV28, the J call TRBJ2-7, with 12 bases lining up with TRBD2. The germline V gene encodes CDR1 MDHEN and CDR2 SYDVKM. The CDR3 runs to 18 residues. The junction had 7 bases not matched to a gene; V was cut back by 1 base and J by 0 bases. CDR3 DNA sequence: TGTGCCAGCAGTTTATCCGGACTAGCGGGGTTGAGCTCCTACGAGCAGTACTTC. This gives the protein CASSLSGLAGLSSYEQYF.

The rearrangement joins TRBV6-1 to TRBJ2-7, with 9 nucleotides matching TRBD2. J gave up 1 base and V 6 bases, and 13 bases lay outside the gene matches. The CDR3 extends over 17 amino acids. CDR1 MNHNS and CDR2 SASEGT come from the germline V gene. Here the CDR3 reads CASSERSGTSLSYEQYF. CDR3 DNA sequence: TGTGCCAGCAGCGAACGGTCGGGGACTAGCTTATCCTACGAGCAGTACTTC.

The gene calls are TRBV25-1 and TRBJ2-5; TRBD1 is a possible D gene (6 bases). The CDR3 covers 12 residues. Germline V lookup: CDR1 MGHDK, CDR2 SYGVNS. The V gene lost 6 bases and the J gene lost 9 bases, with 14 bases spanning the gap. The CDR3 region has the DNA TGTGCCAGCAGCCAGGGGACCCTGCCCCAGTACTTC. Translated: CASSQGTLPQYF.

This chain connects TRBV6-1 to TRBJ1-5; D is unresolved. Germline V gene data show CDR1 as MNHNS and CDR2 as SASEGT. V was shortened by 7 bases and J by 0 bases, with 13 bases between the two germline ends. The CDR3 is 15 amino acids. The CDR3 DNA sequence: TGTGCCAGCATACTGAGAGATTCTAGCAATCAGCCCCAGCATTTT. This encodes CASILRDSSNQPQHF.